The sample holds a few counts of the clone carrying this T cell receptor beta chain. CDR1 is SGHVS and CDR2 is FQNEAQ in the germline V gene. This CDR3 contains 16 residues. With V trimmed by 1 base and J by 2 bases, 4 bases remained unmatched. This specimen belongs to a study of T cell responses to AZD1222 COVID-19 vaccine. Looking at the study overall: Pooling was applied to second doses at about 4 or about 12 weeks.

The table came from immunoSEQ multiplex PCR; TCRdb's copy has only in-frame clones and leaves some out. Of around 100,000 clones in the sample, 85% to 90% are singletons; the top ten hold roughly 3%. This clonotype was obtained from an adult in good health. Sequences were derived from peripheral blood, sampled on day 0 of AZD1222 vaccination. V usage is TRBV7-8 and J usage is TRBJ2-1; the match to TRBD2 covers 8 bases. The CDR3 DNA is TGTGCCAGCAGCTTAGAGGCGGGGGGAACCTACAATGAGCAGTTCTTC. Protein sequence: CASSLEAGGTYNEQFF.